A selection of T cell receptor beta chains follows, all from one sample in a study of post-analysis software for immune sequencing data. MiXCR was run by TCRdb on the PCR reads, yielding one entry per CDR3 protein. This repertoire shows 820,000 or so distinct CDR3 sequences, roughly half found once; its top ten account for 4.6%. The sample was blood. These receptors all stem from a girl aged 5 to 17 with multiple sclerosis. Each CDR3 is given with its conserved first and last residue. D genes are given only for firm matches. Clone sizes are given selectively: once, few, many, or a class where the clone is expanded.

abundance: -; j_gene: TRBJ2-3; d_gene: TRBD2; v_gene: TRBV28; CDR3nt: TGTGCCAGCAGTGCGCCGGGACTAGCGGGGCCCCAACTATCCCCAGATACGCAGTATTTT; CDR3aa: CASSAPGLAGPQLSPDTQYF
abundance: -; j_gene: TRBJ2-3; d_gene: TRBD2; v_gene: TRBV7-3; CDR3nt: TGTGCCAGCAGCTCCCGCATTCGGGGGGGCCTACTGACAGATACTAGCACAGATACGCAGTATTTT; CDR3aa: CASSSRIRGGLLTDTSTDTQYF
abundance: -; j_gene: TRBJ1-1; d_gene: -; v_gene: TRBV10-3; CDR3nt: TGTGCCATCAGTGAGTTTGACTCGGGAGCTTTCTTT; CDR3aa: CAISEFDSGAFF
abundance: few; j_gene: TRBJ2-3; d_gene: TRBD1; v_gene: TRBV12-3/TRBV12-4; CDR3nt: TGTGCCAGCAGGGGGACAGGCACGGCAGATACGCAGTATTTT; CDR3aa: CASRGTGTADTQYF
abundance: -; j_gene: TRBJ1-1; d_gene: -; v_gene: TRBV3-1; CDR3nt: TGTGCCAGCAGCCCCCCGAAGGCGAACACTGAAGCTTTCTTT; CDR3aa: CASSPPKANTEAFF
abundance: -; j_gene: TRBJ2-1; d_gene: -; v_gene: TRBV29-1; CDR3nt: TGCAGCGTTGTCTCCCGGGGACAGTTCTTC; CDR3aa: CSVVSRGQFF
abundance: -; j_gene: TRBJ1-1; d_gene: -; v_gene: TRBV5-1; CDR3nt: TGCGCCAGCAGCTTGGAAACGGGGTCGAACACTGAAGCTTTCTTT; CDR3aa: CASSLETGSNTEAFF
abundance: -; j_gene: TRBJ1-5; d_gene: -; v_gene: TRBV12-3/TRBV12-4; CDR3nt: TGTGCCAGCAGTGACGCTGGAGTTAGGGGGAGGCAACAGCCCCAGCATTTT; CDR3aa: CASSDAGVRGRQQPQHF
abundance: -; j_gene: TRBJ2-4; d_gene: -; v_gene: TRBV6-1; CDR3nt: TGTGCCAGCAGGCGTAGCCAGAACATTCAGTACTTC; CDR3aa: CASRRSQNIQYF
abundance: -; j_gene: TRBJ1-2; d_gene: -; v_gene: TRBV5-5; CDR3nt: TGTGCCGGGGGTACGGGGGAAGGCTACACCTTC; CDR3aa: CAGGTGEGYTF
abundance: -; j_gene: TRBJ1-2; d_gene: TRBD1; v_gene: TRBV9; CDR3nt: TGTGCCGGCAATCGAGGGACAGGCCGTAATGGCTACACCTTC; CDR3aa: CAGNRGTGRNGYTF
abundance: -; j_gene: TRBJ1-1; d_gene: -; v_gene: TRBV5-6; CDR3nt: TGTGCCGGCAGCGTCATCCGGATGAACACTGAAGCTTTCTTT; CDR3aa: CAGSVIRMNTEAFF
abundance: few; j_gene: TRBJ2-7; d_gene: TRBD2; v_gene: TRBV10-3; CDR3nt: TGTGCCATCAGTGTTGCTAGCGGGAGCGGGTACGAGCAGTACTTC; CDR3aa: CAISVASGSGYEQYF
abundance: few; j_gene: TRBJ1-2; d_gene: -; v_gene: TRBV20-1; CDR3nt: TGTAGTGCTCGACCCCCGGGACAAGGCCTAGGCTACACCTTC; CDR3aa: CSARPPGQGLGYTF
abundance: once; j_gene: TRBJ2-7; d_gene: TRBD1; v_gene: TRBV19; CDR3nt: TGTGCCAGTAGTGCGGGACAGGCACCCGAGCAGTACTTC; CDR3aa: CASSAGQAPEQYF
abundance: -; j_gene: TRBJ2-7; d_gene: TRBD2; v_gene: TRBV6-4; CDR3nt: TGTGCCAGCAGTGACGCACTAGCGGGAGGGGAGGTCGATTACGAGCAGTACTTC; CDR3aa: CASSDALAGGEVDYEQYF
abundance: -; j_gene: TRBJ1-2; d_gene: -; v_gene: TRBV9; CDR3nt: TGTGCCAGCAGCGGAACCGGACGGATTAACTATGGCTACACCTTC; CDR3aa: CASSGTGRINYGYTF
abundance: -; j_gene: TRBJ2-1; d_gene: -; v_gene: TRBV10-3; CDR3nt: TGTGCCATCAGAGAGATACAGGGAGGTATTGAGCAGTTCTTC; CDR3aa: CAIREIQGGIEQFF
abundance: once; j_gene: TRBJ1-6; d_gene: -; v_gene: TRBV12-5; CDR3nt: TGTGCTAGTGGTTTTCAGGGGAGCTCCTATAATTCACCCCTCCACTTT; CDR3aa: CASGFQGSSYNSPLHF
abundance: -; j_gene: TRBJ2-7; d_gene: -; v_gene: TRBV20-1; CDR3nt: TGCAGTGCTAGACCAATACAACTAGTCGGCTACGAGCAGTACTTC; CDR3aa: CSARPIQLVGYEQYF
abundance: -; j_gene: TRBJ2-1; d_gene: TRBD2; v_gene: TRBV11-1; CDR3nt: TGTGCCAGCAGGGGGACTAGCGGGAGAGGGTATGGTGAGCAGTTCTTC; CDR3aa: CASRGTSGRGYGEQFF
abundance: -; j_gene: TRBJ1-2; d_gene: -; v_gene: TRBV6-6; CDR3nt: TGTGCCATCGACCAAAGGCAGGGGAGGTCTGGCTACACCTTC; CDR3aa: CAIDQRQGRSGYTF
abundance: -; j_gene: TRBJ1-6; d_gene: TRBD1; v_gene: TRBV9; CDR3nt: TGTGCCAGCAGCTCGACGACAGGGGGCAGGGGACCCCTCCACTTT; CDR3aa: CASSSTTGGRGPLHF
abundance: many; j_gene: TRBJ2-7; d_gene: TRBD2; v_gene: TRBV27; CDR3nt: TGTGCCAGCAGTTTAGCGAACCCACCTAGCGGGAGATACTACGAGCAGTACTTC; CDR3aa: CASSLANPPSGRYYEQYF
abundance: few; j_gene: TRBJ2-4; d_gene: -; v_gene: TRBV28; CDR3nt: TGTGCCAGCAGTTTTCTGGACGGGACAAACCAAAAAAACATTCAGTACTTC; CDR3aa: CASSFLDGTNQKNIQYF
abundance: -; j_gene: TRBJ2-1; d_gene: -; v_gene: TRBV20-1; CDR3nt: TGCAGTGCTAGATGGGGGGCCTTGTTGGACCATGAGCAGTTCTTC; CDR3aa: CSARWGALLDHEQFF
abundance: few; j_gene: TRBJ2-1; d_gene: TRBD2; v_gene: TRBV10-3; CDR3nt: TGTGCCATCAGTGAGTTGGGACTAGCGAGCAGGTGGTTCTTC; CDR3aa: CAISELGLASRWFF
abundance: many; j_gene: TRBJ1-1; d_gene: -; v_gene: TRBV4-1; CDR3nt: TGCGCCAGCAGCCAAGTGTTCCGAGAGAACACTGAAGCTTTCTTT; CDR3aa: CASSQVFRENTEAFF
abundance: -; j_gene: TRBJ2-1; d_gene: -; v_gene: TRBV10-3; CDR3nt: TGTGCCATCAGTGAGGGCACGGTCGGCAATGAGCAGTTCTTC; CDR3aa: CAISEGTVGNEQFF
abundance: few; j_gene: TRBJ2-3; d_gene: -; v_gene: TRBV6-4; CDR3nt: TGTGCCAGCAGTGACCTTGGACAGCCCACAGATACGCAGTATTTT; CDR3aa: CASSDLGQPTDTQYF
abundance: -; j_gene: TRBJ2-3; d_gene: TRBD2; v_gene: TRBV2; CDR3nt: TGTGCCAGCAGTGAGGAGGGATTAGTAGTACTAGCGGTTCGTGATACGCAGTATTTT; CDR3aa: CASSEEGLVVLAVRDTQYF
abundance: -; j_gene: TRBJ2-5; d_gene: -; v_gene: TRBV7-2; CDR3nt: TGTGCCAGCAGCTTGGCGCCCGACCGGGAGACCCAGTACTTC; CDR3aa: CASSLAPDRETQYF
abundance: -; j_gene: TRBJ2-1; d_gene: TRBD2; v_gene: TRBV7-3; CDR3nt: TGTGCCAGCAGCCCCGGACTAGCGCACAATGAGCAGTTCTTC; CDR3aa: CASSPGLAHNEQFF
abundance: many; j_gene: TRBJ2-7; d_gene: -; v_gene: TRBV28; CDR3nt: TGTGCCAGCAGTTTTGGCCGGTCCTACGAGCAGTACTTC; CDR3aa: CASSFGRSYEQYF
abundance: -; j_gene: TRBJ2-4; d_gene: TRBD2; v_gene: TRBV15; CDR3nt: TGTGCCACCAGCAGCGTTCCGGGACTAGCGGGTCCGCTAGCCAAAAACATTCAGTACTTC; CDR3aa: CATSSVPGLAGPLAKNIQYF
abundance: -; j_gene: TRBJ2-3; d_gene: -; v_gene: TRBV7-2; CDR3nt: TGTGCCAGCAGCTCTGACGAAGATACGCAGTATTTT; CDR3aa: CASSSDEDTQYF
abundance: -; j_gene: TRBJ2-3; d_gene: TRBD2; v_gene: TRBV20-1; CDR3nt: TGCAGTGCTAGCCTAGCGGGAAGCACAGATACGCAGTATTTT; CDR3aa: CSASLAGSTDTQYF
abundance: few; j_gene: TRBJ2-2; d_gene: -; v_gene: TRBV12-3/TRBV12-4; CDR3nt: TGTGCCAGCAGTACAGAGAACACCGGGGAGCTGTTTTTT; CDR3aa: CASSTENTGELFF
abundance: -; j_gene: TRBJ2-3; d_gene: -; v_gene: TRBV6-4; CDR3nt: TGTGCCAGCAGGGGAAGCGGGACAGATACGCAGTATTTT; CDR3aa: CASRGSGTDTQYF
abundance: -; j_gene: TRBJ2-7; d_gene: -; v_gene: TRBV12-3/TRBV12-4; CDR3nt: TGTGCCAGCAGTTTAGCGCTTGGCAGCAAAAGAAGGAACGAGCAGTACTTC; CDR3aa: CASSLALGSKRRNEQYF
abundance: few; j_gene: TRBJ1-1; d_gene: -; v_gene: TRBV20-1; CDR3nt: TGCAGTGCTAGAGTTGGGCCTTTTGAAGCTTTCTTT; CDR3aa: CSARVGPFEAFF
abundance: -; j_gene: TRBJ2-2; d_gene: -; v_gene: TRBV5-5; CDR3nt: TGTGCCAGCAGCGGTATCACCGGGGAGCTGTTTTTT; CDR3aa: CASSGITGELFF
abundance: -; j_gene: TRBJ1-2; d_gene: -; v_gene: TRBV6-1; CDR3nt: TGTGCCAGCGGACCGGGACGGCCTAACTATGGCTACACCTTC; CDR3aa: CASGPGRPNYGYTF